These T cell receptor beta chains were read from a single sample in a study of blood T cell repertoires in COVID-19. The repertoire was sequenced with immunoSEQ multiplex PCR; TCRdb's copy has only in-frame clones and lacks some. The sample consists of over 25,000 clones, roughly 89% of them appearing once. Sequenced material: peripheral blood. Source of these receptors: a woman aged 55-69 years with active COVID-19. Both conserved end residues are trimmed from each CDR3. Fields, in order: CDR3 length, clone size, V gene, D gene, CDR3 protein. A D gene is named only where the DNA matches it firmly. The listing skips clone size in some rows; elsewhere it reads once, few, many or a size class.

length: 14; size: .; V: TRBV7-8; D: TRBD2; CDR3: ASSGGGGSIGETQY
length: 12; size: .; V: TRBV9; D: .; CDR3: ASSVAPRYNEQF
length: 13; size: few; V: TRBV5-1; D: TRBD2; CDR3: ASSYGAGGPNEQF
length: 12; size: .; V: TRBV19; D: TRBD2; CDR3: ATSGIAGSYTQY
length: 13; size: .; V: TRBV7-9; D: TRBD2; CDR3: ASSSRTSGSDEQY
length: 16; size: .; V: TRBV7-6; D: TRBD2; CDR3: ASSLLARAGIYTGELF
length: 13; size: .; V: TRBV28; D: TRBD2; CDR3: ASSLSGLVVETQY
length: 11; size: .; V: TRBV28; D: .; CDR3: ASSPVGGTIQF
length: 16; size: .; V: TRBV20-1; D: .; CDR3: SASSTPGALERWETQY
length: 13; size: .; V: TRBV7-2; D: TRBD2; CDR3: ASSLGTSKLGELF
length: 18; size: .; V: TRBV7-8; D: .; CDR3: ASTKSWRRQLDSGDSPLH
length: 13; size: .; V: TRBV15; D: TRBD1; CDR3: ATTKTGTGYSEQF
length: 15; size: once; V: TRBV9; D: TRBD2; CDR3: ASSGRLAGAGLDTQY
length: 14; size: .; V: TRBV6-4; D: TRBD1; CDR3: ASSDPLRDRNEKLF
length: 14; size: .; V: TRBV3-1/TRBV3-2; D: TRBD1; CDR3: ASRAGDRGPTGELF
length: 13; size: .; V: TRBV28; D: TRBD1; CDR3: ASSTPGGAGNEQY
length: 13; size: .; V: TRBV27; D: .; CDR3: ASNDRAWSADTQY